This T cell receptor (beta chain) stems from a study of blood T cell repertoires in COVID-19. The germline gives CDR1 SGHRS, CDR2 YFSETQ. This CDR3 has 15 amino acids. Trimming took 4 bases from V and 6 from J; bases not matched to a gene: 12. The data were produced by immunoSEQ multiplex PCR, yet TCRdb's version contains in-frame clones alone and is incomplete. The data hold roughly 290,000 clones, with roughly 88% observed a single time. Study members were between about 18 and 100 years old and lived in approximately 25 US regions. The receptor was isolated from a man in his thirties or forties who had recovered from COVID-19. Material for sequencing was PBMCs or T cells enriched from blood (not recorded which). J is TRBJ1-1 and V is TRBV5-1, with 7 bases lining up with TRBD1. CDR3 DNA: TGCGCCAGCAGCACCCGGACAGGAATTGAGCCTGAAGCTTTCTTT. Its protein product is CASSTRTGIEPEAFF. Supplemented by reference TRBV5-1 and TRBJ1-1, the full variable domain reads KAGVTQTPRYLIKTRGQQVTLSCSPISGHRSVSWYQQTPGQGLQFLFEYFSETQRNKGNFPGRFSGRQFSNSRSEMNVSTLELGDSALYLCASSTRTGIEPEAFFGQGTRLTVV.